The 26 T cell receptor beta chains presented below share a single source sample, sequenced in a study of CD8+ T cells in alopecia areata. Treatment reported: oral pan-JAK inhibitor, 5-10 mg twice daily. Extraction of RNA preceded its reverse transcription into cDNA, which served as the sequencing template. The assay was immunoSEQ multiplex PCR, and TCRdb's table has in-frame clones only and misses some. The sample consists of 150,000 to 200,000 clones, about three fifths of them appearing once. Sequencing was performed on CD4+ T cells sorted from blood, taken between weeks 55 and 70, from a patient treated with tofacitinib. Every receptor here comes from a human donor with alopecia areata.

V usage is TRBV2 and J usage is TRBJ1-2; no reliable D call. V was cut by 4 bases and J by 4 bases, with 13 bases left in between. Germline loops: CDR1 SNHLY, CDR2 FYNNEI. This CDR3 spans 14 amino acids. DNA of the CDR3: TGTGCCAGCAGTGCCCTGGGAAAGGGCTATGGCTACACCTTC. Protein: CASSALGKGYGYTF.

This CDR3 reads CASGDRGDPQETQYF. For the CDR3, the DNA is TGTGCCAGCGGGGACAGGGGGGACCCCCAAGAGACCCAGTACTTC. The chain joins TRBV7-3 to TRBJ2-5; 11 bases line up with TRBD1. From germline, CDR1 is SGHTA and CDR2 FQGTGA. The CDR3 is 15 residues long. J was trimmed by 1 base and V by 8 bases; bases with no gene match: 6.

The chain employs TRBV30 and TRBJ1-2; TRBD1 aligns across 9 bases. The CDR3 has 15 amino acids. Looked up from germline, CDR1 is GTSNPN and CDR2 is SVGIG (reference sequence). With 0 bases clipped from V and 8 bases from J, the junction kept 10 bases outside the gene matches. The CDR3 DNA sequence: TGTGCCTGGAGTGTTCGGGGGACAGGGACAAGAGGCTACACCTTC. Protein product: CAWSVRGTGTRGYTF.

The rearrangement uses TRBV11-2 and TRBJ1-1, with unresolved D. Looked up from germline, CDR1 is SGHAT and CDR2 is FQNNGV. The ends were cut back, 5 bases at V and 1 base at J, with 8 bases in the middle. CDR3 size: 13 residues. The CDR3 sequence: CASSPGRNTEAFF. The CDR3 DNA sequence: TGTGCCAGCAGCCCAGGACGGAACACTGAAGCTTTCTTT. The full variable domain, completed using reference TRBV11-2 and TRBJ1-1, is EAGVAQSPRYKIIEKRQSVAFWCNPISGHATLYWYQQILGQGPKLLIQFQNNGVVDDSQLPKDRFSAERLKGVDSTLKIQPAKLEDSAVYLCASSPGRNTEAFFGQGTRLTVV.

V gene TRBV2 combines with J gene TRBJ2-7; weak D call: TRBD1 (6 bases). Germline CDR1 is SNHLY and CDR2 is FYNNEI. There are 13 residues in the CDR3. Trimming took 7 bases from V and 0 from J, leaving 10 bases between them. CDR3 protein: CASMRTVSYEQYF. The DNA of the CDR3 is TGTGCCAGCATGAGGACAGTCTCCTACGAGCAGTACTTC.

The V call is TRBV10-3, the J call TRBJ2-5, with D unresolved. V was cut by 6 bases and J by 2 bases, with 10 bases left in between. This CDR3 comprises 13 residues. Germline values: CDR1 ENHRY, CDR2 SYGVKD. The CDR3 DNA follows: TGTGCCATCAGACCAGCTGAACAAGAGACCCAGTACTTC. Encoded protein: CAIRPAEQETQYF.

The chain is built from TRBV29-1 and TRBJ2-5, with 9 bases fitting TRBD1. The CDR3 has 12 amino acids. V lost 6 bases and J lost 5; bases outside the gene matches: 4. CDR1 is SQVTM and CDR2 is ANQGSEA in the germline V gene. The CDR3 region is CSVAGTGETQYF. DNA for the CDR3: TGCAGCGTGGCCGGGACAGGGGAGACCCAGTACTTC.

This clone was seen more than once but under ten times. CDR3 nucleotides: TGTGCCAGCAGTGACAGGGGGCGAAATCAGCCCCAGCATTTT. Encoded protein: CASSDRGRNQPQHF. J is TRBJ1-5 and V is TRBV6-5; 10 nucleotides align to TRBD1. Germline V gene lookup returns CDR1 MNHEY and CDR2 SVGAGI. There are 14 residues in the CDR3. Germline trimming cut 5 bases from V and 4 bases from J; bases unmatched to any gene: 2.

The chain couples TRBV29-1 to TRBJ2-7; no clear D. Germline CDR1 SQVTM, CDR2 ANQGSEA. Trimming took 5 bases from V and 0 from J, leaving 14 bases between them. CDR3 length: 14 amino acids. CDR3 residues: CSVIWVVGSYEQYF. CDR3 DNA sequence: TGCAGCGTTATTTGGGTAGTGGGCTCCTACGAGCAGTACTTC.

The chain uses TRBV18 and TRBJ1-1; D call uncertain. Germline assignment: CDR1 KGHSH and CDR2 LQKENI. Trimming removed 2 bases from V and 3 bases from J, with 13 bases in between. The CDR3 is made up of 15 amino acids. The CDR3 region is CASSPGVIGYTEAFF. CDR3 DNA: TGTGCCAGCTCACCAGGGGTGATTGGGTACACTGAAGCTTTCTTT.

The chain carries TRBV25-1 and TRBJ2-7; a weak D match, TRBD1 (5 bases). Germline-derived CDR1 and CDR2 are MGHDK and SYGVNS. V dropped 4 bases and J dropped 6 bases, with 13 bases sitting between them. The CDR3 consists of 13 residues. The CDR3 DNA sequence: TGTGCCAGCAGTGCCTCTAGGGGCCTCGAGCAGTACTTC. This codes for CASSASRGLEQYF.

The V gene is TRBV7-2, the J gene TRBJ2-7; 10 bases fit TRBD2. Unmatched junction bases numbered 1, after V lost 3 bases and J lost 2 bases. Germline CDR1 SGHTA, CDR2 FQGNSA. The CDR3 is made up of 14 amino acids. CDR3 nucleotides: TGTGCCAGCAGCTTGGGACTAGCGCCCTACGAGCAGTACTTC. It translates to CASSLGLAPYEQYF.

This clone came up once. The genes are TRBV6-5 and TRBJ1-1; perhaps TRBD1 as D (6 bases). CDR3 size: 15 residues. Looked up from germline, CDR1 is MNHEY and CDR2 is SVGAGI. V was clipped by 0 bases and J by 0 bases, with 8 bases between them. The CDR3 region has the DNA TGTGCCAGCAGTTACTCCGACAGGATGAACACTGAAGCTTTCTTT. Translated, it gives CASSYSDRMNTEAFF.

This chain joins TRBV29-1 and TRBJ2-3, with 9 bases aligning to TRBD2. Germline V gene data show CDR1 as SQVTM and CDR2 as ANQGSEA. The CDR3 has 17 amino acids. V shed 3 bases and J 2 bases; nucleotides not matched to a gene: 12. The CDR3 nucleotides read TGCAGCGTTGAGGGTAGCGGGGGCCCCCTCAACACAGATACGCAGTATTTT. This gives the protein CSVEGSGGPLNTDTQYF.

This clone appeared a few times. The chain uses TRBV10-2 and TRBJ1-6, with 8 positions matching TRBD1. Per germline, CDR1 WSHSY and CDR2 SAAADI. The CDR3 has 14 amino acids. Unmatched junction bases numbered 7, after V lost 5 bases and J lost 10 bases. The CDR3 sequence is CASSYGQGESPLHF. CDR3 DNA: TGCGCCAGCAGTTATGGACAGGGCGAATCACCCCTCCACTTT.

The V gene is TRBV7-2, the J gene TRBJ2-6; a possible D gene is TRBD1 (5 bases). Germline V CDR1 and CDR2: SGHTA, FQGNSA. With 1 base removed from V and 2 bases from J, the gap between germline ends came to 15 bases. The CDR3 spans 18 residues. The DNA of the CDR3 is TGTGCCAGCAGCTTAGGTAGCAGGGTTTTAGCTGGGGCCAACGTCCTGACTTTC. It specifies CASSLGSRVLAGANVLTF.

The DNA for the CDR3 is TGCGCCAGCAGCTTGGACCGTTCCCCGCCCCAGCATTTT. Its protein is CASSLDRSPPQHF. The chain has TRBV5-1 and TRBJ1-5; no clear D. From germline, CDR1 is SGHRS and CDR2 YFSETQ. This CDR3 is built from 13 residues. Trimming stripped 0 bases from V and 9 bases from J, with 10 bases between. Based on the CDR3 plus reference TRBV5-1 and TRBJ1-5, the full variable domain is KAGVTQTPRYLIKTRGQQVTLSCSPISGHRSVSWYQQTPGQGLQFLFEYFSETQRNKGNFPGRFSGRQFSNSRSEMNVSTLELGDSALYLCASSLDRSPPQHFGDGTRLSIL.

The chain has TRBV28 and TRBJ2-1, with 8 positions matching TRBD2. The trim removed 6 bases at V and 5 bases at J, leaving 9 bases unmatched. The length of the CDR3 is 15 residues. Per germline, CDR1 MDHEN and CDR2 SYDVKM. The DNA for the CDR3 is TGTGCCAGCAGCTCTTCTAGCGGGCACAACAATGAGCAGTTCTTC. Its translation: CASSSSSGHNNEQFF.

This sequence joins TRBV4-1 and TRBJ1-5, with D hard to call. The germline V gene encodes CDR1 MGHRA and CDR2 YSYEKL. CDR3 length equals 16 residues. V was clipped by 2 bases and J by 3 bases, with 14 bases between them. CDR3 coding DNA: TGCGCCAGCAGCCAATTACAGCACATGGACAATCAGCCCCAGCATTTT. It yields the protein CASSQLQHMDNQPQHF.

The genes are TRBV4-1 and TRBJ2-3, with TRBD1 matching 7 bases. The germline V gene encodes CDR1 MGHRA and CDR2 YSYEKL. This CDR3 is built from 14 residues. The ends lost 4 bases at V and 4 bases at J; junction bases unmatched: 5. The CDR3 here is CASSRWDSSDTQYF. CDR3 DNA: TGCGCCAGCAGCCGGTGGGACAGTTCAGATACGCAGTATTTT.

This chain connects TRBV4-2 to TRBJ2-7; TRBD1 agrees at 7 bases. The V gene end was trimmed by 0 bases and the J gene end by 2 bases; junction bases not matched to a gene: 1. Germline assignment: CDR1 LGHNA and CDR2 YNFKEQ. This CDR3 spans 14 amino acids. The CDR3 is CASSQDTGAYEQYF. The CDR3 nucleotides read TGTGCCAGCAGCCAAGATACAGGGGCCTACGAGCAGTACTTC.

This chain links TRBV9 with TRBJ2-7; D may match TRBD1 or TRBD2 (5 bases each). The CDR3 covers 16 residues. Germline CDR1 is SGDLS and CDR2 is YYNGEE. Trimming cost V 0 bases and J 4 bases, with 17 bases left between them. This chain's CDR3 is CASSVVARGDLYEQYF. CDR3 nucleotides: TGTGCCAGCAGCGTAGTCGCCCGAGGGGACCTTTACGAGCAGTACTTC.

This clone came up a few times. V gene TRBV5-4 combines with J gene TRBJ2-2, with D tentatively TRBD2 (7 bases). V lost 4 bases to trimming and J lost 6 bases, with 16 bases between them. Germline V gene lookup returns CDR1 SGHNT and CDR2 YYREEE (reference sequence). The CDR3 sequence is 15 residues long. The CDR3 here is CASSPFGGPSGELFF. In DNA, the CDR3 is TGTGCCAGCAGCCCCTTCGGGGGGCCGTCCGGGGAGCTGTTTTTT.

The chain joins TRBV5-4 to TRBJ2-7; D unresolved. With 0 bases removed from V and 7 bases from J, the gap between germline ends came to 14 bases. CDR3 size: 14 residues. Germline-derived CDR1 and CDR2 are SGHNT and YYREEE (reference sequence). In DNA, the CDR3 is TGTGCCAGCAGCTTGGCTGAGGCTGTGTGGGAGCAGTACTTC. Residues: CASSLAEAVWEQYF.

The chain combines TRBV4-2 with TRBJ2-3; D not certain. CDR1 and CDR2 (germline): LGHNA, YNFKEQ. Trimming stripped 1 base from V and 2 bases from J, with 10 bases between. This CDR3 is built from 15 residues. This CDR3 reads CASSQGRKSTDTQYF. CDR3 nucleotides: TGTGCCAGCAGCCAAGGGCGGAAATCCACAGATACGCAGTATTTT.

This chain links TRBV29-1 with TRBJ2-5; 7 bases line up with TRBD1. This CDR3 spans 13 amino acids. The germline V gene has CDR1 SQVTM and CDR2 ANQGSEA. V was clipped by 4 bases and J by 2 bases; unmatched bases: 4. The CDR3 region has the DNA TGCAGCGTTGGAAGGGGACAGCAAGAGACCCAGTACTTC. Its translation: CSVGRGQQETQYF.